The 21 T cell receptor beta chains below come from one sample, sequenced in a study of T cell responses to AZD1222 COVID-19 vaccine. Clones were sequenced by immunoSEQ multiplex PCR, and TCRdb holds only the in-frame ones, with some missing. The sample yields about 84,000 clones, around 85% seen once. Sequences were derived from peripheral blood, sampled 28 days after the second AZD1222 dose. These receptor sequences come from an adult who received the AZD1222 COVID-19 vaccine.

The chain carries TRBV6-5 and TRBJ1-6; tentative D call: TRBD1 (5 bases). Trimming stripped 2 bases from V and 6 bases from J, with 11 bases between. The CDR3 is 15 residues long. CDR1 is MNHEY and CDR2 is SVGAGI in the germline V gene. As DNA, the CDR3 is TGTGCCAGCAGTTACCAGGGAGGGGTTAATTCACCCCTCCACTTT. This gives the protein CASSYQGGVNSPLHF.

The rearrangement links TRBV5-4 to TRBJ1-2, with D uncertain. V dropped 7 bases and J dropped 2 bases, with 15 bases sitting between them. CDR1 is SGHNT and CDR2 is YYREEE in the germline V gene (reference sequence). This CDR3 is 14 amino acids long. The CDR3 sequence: CASRGAWGNYGYTF. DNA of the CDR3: TGTGCCAGCCGCGGTGCGTGGGGAAACTATGGCTACACCTTC.

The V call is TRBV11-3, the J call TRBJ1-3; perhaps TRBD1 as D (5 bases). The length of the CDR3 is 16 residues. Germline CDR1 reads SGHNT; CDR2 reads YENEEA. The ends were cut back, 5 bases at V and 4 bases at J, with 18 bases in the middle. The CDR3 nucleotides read TGTGCCAGCAGCCCAACACAGGCCCGGGGCGGAAACACCATATATTTT. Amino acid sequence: CASSPTQARGGNTIYF.

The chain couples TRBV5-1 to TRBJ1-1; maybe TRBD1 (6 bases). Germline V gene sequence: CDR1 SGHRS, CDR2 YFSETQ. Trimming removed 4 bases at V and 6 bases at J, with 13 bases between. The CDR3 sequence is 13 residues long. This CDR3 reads CASSATGFAEAFF. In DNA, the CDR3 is TGCGCCAGCAGCGCTACAGGGTTCGCTGAAGCTTTCTTT.

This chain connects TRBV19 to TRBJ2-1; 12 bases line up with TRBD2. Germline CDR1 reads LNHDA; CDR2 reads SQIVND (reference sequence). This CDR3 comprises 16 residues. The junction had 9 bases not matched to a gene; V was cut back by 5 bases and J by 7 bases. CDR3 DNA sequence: TGTGCCAGTAGTCCGCGTACTAGCGGGAGGATTAATGAGCAGTTCTTC. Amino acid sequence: CASSPRTSGRINEQFF.

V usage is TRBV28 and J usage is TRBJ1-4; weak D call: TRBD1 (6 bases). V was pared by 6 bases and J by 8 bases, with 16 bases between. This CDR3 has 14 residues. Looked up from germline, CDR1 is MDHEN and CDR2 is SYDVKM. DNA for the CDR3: TGTGCCAGCAGAACTCCGTCCGGGGGCGAAAAACTGTTTTTT. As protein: CASRTPSGGEKLFF.

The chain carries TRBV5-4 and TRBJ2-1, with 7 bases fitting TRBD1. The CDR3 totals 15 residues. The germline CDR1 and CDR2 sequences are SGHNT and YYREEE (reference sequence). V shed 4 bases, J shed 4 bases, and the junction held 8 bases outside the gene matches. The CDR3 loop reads CASSRTGRGYNEQFF. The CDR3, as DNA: TGTGCCAGCAGCCGGACAGGTCGAGGGTACAATGAGCAGTTCTTC.

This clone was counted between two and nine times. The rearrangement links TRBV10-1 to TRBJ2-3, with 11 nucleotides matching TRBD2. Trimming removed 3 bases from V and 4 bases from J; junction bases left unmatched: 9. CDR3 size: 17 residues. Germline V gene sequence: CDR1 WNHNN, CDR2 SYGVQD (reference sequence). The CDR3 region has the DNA TGCGCCAGCAGTGAACTAGCGGGGGTCCCATCTGCAGATACGCAGTATTTT. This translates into CASSELAGVPSADTQYF.

The DNA for the CDR3 is TGTGCCAGCAGTGAGGGACTAGCGGGTACGCAGTATTTT. This translates into CASSEGLAGTQYF. The rearrangement links TRBV2 to TRBJ2-3, with 12 bases identical to TRBD2. CDR3 length: 13 amino acids. V lost 3 bases to trimming and J lost 8 bases; unmatched junction nucleotides: 0. CDR1 and CDR2 from the germline V gene are SNHLY and FYNNEI. The entire variable domain, with the rest obtained from reference TRBV2 and TRBJ2-3, is as follows: EPEVTQTPSHQVTQMGQEVILRCVPISNHLYFYWYRQILGQKVEFLVSFYNNEISEKSEIFDDQFSVERPDGSNFTLKIRSTKLEDSAMYFCASSEGLAGTQYFGPGTRLTVL.

CDR3 sequence: CASSQDRVNTQYF. The CDR3 DNA sequence: TGCGCCAGCAGCCAAGATCGGGTAAATACGCAGTATTTT. The chain has TRBV4-3 and TRBJ2-3; D unresolved. This CDR3 region has 13 residues. From germline, CDR1 is LGHNA and CDR2 YSLEER. V lost 0 bases and J 7 bases, leaving 8 bases between the germline ends.

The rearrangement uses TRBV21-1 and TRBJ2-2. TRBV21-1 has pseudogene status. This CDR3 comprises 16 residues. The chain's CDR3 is CASRTFERPNTGELFF. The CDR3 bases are TGTGCCAGCAGAACCTTCGAACGCCCCAACACCGGGGAGCTGTTTTTT.

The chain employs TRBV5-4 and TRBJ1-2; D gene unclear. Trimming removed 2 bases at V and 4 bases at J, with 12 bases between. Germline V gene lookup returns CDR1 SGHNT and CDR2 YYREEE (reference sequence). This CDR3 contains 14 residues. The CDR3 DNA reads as TGTGCCAGCAGCTTAGAGGTCAGCCCCTATGGCTACACCTTC. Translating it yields CASSLEVSPYGYTF.

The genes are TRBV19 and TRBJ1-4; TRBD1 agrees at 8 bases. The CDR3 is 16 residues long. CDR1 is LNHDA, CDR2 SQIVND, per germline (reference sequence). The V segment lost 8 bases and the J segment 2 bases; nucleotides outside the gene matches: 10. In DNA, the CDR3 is TGTGCCAGTCGGGCAGGGGGCGCAGCCACTAATGAAAAACTGTTTTTT. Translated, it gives CASRAGGAATNEKLFF. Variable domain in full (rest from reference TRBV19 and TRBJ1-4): DGGITQSPKYLFRKEGQNVTLSCEQNLNHDAMYWYRQDPGQGLRLIYYSQIVNDFQKGDIAEGYSVSREKKESFPLTVTSAQKNPTAFYLCASRAGGAATNEKLFFGSGTQLSVL.

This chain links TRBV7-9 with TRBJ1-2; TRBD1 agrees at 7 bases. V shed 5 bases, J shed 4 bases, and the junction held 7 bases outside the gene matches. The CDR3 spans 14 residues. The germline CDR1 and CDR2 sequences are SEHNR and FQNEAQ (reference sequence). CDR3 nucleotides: TGTGCCAGCAGCCCCCAGGGGGGATTCTATGGCTACACCTTC. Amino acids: CASSPQGGFYGYTF.

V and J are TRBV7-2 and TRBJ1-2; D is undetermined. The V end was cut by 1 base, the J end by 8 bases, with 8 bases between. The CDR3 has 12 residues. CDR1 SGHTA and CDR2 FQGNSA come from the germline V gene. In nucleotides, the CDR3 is TGTGCCAGCAGCTTAGGACGGGCCGGCTACACCTTC. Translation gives CASSLGRAGYTF.

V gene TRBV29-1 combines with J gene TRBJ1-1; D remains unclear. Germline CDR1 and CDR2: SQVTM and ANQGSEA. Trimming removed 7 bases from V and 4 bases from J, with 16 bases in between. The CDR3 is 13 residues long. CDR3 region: CSAREGSRTEAFF. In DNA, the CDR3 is TGCAGCGCTAGAGAAGGGTCCCGCACTGAAGCTTTCTTT.

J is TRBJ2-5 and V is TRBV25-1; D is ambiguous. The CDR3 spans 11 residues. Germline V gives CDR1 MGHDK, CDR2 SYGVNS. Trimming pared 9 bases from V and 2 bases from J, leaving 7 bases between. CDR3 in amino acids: CASQRQETQYF. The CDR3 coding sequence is TGTGCCAGTCAGAGGCAAGAGACCCAGTACTTC.

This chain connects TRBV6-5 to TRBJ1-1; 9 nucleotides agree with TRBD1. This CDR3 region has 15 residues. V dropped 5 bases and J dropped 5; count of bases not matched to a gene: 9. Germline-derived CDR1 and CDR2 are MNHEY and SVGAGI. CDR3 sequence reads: CASSPGTGRYTEAFF. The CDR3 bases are TGTGCCAGCAGTCCCGGGACAGGGCGTTATACTGAAGCTTTCTTT.

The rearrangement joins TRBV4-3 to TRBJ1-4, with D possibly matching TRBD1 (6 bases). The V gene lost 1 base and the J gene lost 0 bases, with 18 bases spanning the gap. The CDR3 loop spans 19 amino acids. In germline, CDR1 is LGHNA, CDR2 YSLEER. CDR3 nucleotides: TGCGCCAGCAGCCAAGTTCCAGGGACAAGGGTATCAACTAATGAAAAACTGTTTTTT. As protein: CASSQVPGTRVSTNEKLFF.

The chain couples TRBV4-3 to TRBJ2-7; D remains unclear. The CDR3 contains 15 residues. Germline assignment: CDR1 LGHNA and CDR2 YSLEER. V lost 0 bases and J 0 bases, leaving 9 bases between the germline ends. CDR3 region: CASSQDPGHSYEQYF. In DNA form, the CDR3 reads TGCGCCAGCAGCCAAGATCCCGGGCACTCCTACGAGCAGTACTTC.

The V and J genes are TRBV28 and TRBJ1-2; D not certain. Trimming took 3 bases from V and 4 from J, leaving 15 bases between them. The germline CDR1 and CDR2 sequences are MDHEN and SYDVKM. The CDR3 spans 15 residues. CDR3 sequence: CASSFTMRNSYGYTF. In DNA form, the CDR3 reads TGTGCCAGCAGTTTTACCATGCGGAACTCCTATGGCTACACCTTC.